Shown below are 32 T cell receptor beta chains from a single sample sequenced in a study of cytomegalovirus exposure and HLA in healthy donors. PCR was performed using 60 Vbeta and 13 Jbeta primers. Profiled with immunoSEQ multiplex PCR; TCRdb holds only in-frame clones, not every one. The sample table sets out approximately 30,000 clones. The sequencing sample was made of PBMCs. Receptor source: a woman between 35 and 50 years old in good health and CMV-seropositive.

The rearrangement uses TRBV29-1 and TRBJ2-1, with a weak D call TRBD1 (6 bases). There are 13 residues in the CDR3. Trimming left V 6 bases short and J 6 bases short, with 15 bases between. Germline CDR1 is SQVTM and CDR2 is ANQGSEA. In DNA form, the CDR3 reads TGCAGCGTGGCCCGGGACACCAGCAATGAGCAGTTCTTC. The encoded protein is CSVARDTSNEQFF.

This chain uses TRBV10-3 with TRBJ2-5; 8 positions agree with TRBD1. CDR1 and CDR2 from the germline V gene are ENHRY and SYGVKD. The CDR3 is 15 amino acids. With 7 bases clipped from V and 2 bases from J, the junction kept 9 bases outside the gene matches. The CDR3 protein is CAINPGQGQQETQYF. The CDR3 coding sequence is TGTGCCATCAATCCTGGACAGGGCCAACAAGAGACCCAGTACTTC.

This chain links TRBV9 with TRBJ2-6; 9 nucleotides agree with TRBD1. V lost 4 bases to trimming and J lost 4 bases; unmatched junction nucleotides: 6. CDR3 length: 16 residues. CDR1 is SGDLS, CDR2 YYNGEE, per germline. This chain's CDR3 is CASSTYDRGGANVLTF. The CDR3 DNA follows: TGTGCCAGCAGCACCTATGACAGGGGGGGGGCCAACGTCCTGACTTTC.

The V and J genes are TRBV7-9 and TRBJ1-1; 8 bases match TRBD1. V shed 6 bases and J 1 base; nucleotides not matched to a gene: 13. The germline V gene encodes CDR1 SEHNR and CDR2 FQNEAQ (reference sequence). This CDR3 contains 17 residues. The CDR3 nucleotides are TGTGCCAGCAGGTTTACAGGTTGGACAGGGTCGAACACTGAAGCTTTCTTT. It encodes CASRFTGWTGSNTEAFF.

CDR3 protein: CASSTGTSNTGELFF. DNA for the CDR3: TGTGCCAGTAGTACGGGGACTAGCAACACCGGGGAGCTGTTTTTT. This chain connects TRBV19 to TRBJ2-2; 9 bases map to TRBD2. V was clipped by 4 bases and J by 2 bases; unmatched bases: 2. The CDR3 is made up of 15 amino acids. CDR1 is LNHDA and CDR2 is SQIVND in the germline V gene (reference sequence).

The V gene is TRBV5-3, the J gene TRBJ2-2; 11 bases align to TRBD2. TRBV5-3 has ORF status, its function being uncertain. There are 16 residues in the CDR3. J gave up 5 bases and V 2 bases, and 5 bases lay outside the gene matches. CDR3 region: CARSLLAGVETGELFF. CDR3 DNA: TGTGCCAGAAGCTTACTAGCGGGAGTAGAAACCGGGGAGCTGTTTTTT.

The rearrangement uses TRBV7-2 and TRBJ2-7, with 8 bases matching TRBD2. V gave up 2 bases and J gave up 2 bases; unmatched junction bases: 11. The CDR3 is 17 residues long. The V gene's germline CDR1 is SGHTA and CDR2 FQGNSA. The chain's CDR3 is CASSLLREGLWAYEQYF. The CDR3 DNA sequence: TGTGCCAGCAGCTTACTACGGGAGGGCCTCTGGGCCTACGAGCAGTACTTC.

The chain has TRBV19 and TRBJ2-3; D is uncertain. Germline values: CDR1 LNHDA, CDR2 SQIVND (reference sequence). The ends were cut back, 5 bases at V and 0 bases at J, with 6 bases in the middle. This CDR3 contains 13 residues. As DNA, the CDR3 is TGTGCCAGTAGTCTAAAGAGCACAGATACGCAGTATTTT. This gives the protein CASSLKSTDTQYF.

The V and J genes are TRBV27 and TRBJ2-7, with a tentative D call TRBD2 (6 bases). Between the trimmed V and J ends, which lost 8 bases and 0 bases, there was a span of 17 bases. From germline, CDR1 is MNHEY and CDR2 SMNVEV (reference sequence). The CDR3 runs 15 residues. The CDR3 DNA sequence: TGTGCCAGCTGGAAGGGCCTGGAGGGCTCCTACGAGCAGTACTTC. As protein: CASWKGLEGSYEQYF.

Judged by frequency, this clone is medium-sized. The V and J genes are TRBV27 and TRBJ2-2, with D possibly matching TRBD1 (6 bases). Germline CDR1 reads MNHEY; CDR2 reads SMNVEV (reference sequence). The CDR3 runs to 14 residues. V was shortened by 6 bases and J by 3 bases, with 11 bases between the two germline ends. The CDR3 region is CASRTGKYTGELFF. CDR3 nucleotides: TGTGCCAGCAGAACAGGGAAGTACACCGGGGAGCTGTTTTTT.

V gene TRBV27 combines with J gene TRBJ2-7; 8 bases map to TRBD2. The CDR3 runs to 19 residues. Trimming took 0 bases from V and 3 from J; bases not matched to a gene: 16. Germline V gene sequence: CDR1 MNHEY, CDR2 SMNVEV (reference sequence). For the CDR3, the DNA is TGTGCCAGCAGTTTATCCAGCCCTTCCTGTGAGCGGGAGCGCTACGAGCAGTACTTC. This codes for CASSLSSPSCERERYEQYF.

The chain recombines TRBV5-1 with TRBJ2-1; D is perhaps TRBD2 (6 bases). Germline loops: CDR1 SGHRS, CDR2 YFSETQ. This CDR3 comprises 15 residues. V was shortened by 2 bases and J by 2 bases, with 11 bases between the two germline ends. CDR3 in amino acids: CASSLGGTTYNEQFF. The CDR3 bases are TGCGCCAGCAGCTTAGGAGGGACGACCTACAATGAGCAGTTCTTC.

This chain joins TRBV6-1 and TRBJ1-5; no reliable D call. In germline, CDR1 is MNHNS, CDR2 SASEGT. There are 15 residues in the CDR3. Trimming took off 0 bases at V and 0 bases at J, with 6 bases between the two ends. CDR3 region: CASSEASVSNQPQHF. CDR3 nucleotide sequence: TGTGCCAGCAGTGAAGCTAGTGTTAGCAATCAGCCCCAGCATTTT.

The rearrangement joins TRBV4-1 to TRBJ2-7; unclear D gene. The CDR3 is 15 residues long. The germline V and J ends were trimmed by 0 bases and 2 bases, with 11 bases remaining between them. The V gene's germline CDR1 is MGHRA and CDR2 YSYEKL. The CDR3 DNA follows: TGCGCCAGCAGCCAAGAGAGAACCAGGACCTACGAGCAGTACTTC. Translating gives CASSQERTRTYEQYF.

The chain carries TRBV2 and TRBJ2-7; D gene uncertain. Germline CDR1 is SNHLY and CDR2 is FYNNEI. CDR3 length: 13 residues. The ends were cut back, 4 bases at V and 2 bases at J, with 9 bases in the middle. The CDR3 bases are TGTGCCAGCAGTGCCACTTACGCCTACGAGCAGTACTTC. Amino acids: CASSATYAYEQYF.

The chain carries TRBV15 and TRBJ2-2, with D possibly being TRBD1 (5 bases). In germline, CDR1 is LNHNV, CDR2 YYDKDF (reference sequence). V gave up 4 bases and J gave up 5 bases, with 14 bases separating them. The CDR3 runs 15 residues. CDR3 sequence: CATSTRKGRTGELFF. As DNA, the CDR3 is TGTGCCACCAGCACCAGAAAGGGGCGGACCGGGGAGCTGTTTTTT.

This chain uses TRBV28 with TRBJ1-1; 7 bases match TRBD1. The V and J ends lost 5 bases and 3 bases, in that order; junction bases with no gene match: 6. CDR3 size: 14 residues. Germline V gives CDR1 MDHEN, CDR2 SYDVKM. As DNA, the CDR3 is TGTGCCAGCAGTGCCCCAGGGGGTTACACTGAAGCTTTCTTT. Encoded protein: CASSAPGGYTEAFF.

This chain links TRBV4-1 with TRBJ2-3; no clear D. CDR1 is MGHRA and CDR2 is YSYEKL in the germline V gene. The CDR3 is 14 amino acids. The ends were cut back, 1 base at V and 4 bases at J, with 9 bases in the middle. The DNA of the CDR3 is TGCGCCAGCAGCCAAGTGGGCCCGGCAGATACGCAGTATTTT. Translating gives CASSQVGPADTQYF.

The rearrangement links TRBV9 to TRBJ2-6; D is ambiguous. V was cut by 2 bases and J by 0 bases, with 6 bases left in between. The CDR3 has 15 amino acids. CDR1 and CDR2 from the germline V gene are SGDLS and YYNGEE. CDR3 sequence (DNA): TGTGCCAGCAGCGTCCGGAGCTCTGGGGCCAACGTCCTGACTTTC. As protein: CASSVRSSGANVLTF.

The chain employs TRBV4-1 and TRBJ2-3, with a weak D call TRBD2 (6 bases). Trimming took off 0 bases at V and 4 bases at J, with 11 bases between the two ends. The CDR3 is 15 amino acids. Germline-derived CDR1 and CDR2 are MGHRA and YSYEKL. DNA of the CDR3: TGCGCCAGCAGCCAAGATGGGACTGGGTCAGATACGCAGTATTTT. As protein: CASSQDGTGSDTQYF.

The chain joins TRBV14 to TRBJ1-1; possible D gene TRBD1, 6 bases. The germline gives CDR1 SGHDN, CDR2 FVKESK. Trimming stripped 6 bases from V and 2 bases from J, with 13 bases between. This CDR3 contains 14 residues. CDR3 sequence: CASRKVGANTEAFF. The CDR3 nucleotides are TGTGCCAGCAGAAAGGTGGGGGCCAACACTGAAGCTTTCTTT.

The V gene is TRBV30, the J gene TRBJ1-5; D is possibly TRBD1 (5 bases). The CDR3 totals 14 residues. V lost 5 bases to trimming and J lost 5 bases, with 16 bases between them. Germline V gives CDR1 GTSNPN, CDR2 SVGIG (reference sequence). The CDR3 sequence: CAWGAGIGDQPQHF. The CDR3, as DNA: TGTGCCTGGGGGGCGGGGATCGGCGATCAGCCCCAGCATTTT.

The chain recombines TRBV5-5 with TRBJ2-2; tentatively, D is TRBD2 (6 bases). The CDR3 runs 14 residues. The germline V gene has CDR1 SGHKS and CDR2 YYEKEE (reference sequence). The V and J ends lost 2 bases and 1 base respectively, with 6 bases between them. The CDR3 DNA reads TGTGCCAGCAGCTTCGGGGGGAACACCGGGGAGCTGTTTTTT. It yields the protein CASSFGGNTGELFF.

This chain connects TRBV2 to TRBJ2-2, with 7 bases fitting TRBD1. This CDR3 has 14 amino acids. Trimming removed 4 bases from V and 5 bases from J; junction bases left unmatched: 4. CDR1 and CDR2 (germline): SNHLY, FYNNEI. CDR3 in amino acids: CASSGDSLTGELFF. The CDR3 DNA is TGTGCCAGCAGTGGGGACAGCCTAACCGGGGAGCTGTTTTTT.

Here the CDR3 DNA reads TGCAGCCTCTCCTCCCGGGACAGGGGCTACGAGCAGTACTTC. This gives the protein CSLSSRDRGYEQYF. The chain couples TRBV29-1 to TRBJ2-7, with 10 nucleotides matching TRBD1. Germline CDR1 SQVTM, CDR2 ANQGSEA. Losses at the gene ends were 8 bases for V and 3 bases for J; bases not matched to a gene: 10. CDR3 length: 14 amino acids.

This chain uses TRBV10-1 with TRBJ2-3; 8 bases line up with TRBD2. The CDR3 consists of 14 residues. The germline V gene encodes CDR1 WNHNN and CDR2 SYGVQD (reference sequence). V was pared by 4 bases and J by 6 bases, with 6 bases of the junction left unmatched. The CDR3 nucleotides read TGCGCCAGCAGTGGGCCGGGACTAGGGGATACGCAGTATTTT. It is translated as CASSGPGLGDTQYF.

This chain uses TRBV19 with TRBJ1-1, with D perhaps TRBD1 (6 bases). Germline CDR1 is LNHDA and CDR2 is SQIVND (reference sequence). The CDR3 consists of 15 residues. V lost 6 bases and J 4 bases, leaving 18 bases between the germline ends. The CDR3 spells CASRWSPLDSTEAFF. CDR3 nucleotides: TGTGCCAGTAGATGGTCCCCCCTGGACAGCACTGAAGCTTTCTTT.

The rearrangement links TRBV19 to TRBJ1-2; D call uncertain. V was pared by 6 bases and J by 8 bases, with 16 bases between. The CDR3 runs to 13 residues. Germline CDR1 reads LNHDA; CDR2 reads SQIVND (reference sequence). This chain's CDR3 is CASRSAHYSGYTF. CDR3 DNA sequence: TGTGCCAGTAGGTCGGCGCATTATAGCGGCTACACCTTC.

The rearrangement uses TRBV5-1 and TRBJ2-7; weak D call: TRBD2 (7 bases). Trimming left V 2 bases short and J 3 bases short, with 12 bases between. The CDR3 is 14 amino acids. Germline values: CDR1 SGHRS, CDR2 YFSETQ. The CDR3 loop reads CASSLGGAGYEQYF. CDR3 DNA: TGCGCCAGCAGCTTAGGGGGGGCGGGCTACGAGCAGTACTTC.

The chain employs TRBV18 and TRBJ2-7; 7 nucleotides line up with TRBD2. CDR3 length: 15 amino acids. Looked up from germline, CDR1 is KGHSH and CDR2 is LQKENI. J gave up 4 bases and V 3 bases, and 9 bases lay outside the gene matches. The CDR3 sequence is CASSPGPRTRYEQYF. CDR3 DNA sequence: TGTGCCAGCTCACCCGGCCCGAGGACTAGGTACGAGCAGTACTTC.

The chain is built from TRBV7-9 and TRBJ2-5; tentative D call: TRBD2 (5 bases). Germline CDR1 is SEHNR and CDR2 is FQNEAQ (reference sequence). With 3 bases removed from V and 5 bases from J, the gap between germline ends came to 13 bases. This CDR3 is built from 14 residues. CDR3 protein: CASSFARELETQYF. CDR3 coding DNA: TGTGCCAGCAGCTTCGCCCGGGAATTGGAGACCCAGTACTTC.

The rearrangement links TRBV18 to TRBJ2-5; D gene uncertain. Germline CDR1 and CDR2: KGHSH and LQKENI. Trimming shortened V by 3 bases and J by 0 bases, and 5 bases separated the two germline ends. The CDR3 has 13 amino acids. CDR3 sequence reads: CASSPPNQETQYF. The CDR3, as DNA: TGTGCCAGCTCACCTCCCAACCAAGAGACCCAGTACTTC. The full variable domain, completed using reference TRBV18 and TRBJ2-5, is NAGVMQNPRHLVRRRGQEARLRCSPMKGHSHVYWYRQLPEEGLKFMVYLQKENIIDESGMPKERFSAEFPKEGPSILRIQQVVRGDSAAYFCASSPPNQETQYFGPGTRLLVL.